The 5 T cell receptor beta chains below come from one sample, sequenced in a study of neurological immune-mediated disorders. TCRdb reprocessed the 5' RACE reads with MiXCR, giving one entry per CDR3 protein. The table shows about 59,000 distinct CDR3 sequences, with 3% to 4% occurring only once. Specimen: PBMCs. These receptors originate from a woman aged 50 to 60 with multiple sclerosis.

This clonotype was counted many times. V and J are TRBV7-2 and TRBJ2-7; TRBD1 matches at 9 bases. Germline CDR1 reads SGHTA; CDR2 reads FQGNSA. Unmatched junction bases numbered 10, after V lost 8 bases and J lost 5 bases. The CDR3 is made up of 14 amino acids. The chain's CDR3 is CASGTTGGADEQYF. The DNA of the CDR3 is TGTGCCAGCGGAACTACAGGGGGCGCGGACGAGCAGTACTTC.

This clonotype was recorded at least ten times. The chain links TRBV25-1 to TRBJ1-4, with D possibly being TRBD1 (6 bases). The V gene's germline CDR1 is MGHDK and CDR2 SYGVNS. This CDR3 has 15 residues. Trimming shortened V by 5 bases and J by 4 bases, and 14 bases separated the two germline ends. The CDR3 DNA reads as TGTGCCAGCAGTTCACTGGACAGCAATAATGAAAAACTGTTTTTT. As protein: CASSSLDSNNEKLFF.

In its sample, this clonotype was seen many times. The V gene is TRBV29-1, the J gene TRBJ1-4; a weak D match, TRBD1 (5 bases). The CDR3 totals 14 residues. Per the germline V gene, CDR1 is SQVTM and CDR2 is ANQGSEA. Trimming removed 6 bases from V and 1 base from J, with 12 bases in between. The CDR3 DNA reads as TGCAGCGTGGCCCAGGGTTTAACTAATGAAAAACTGTTTTTT. Encoded protein: CSVAQGLTNEKLFF.

This clonotype was counted ten times or more. The chain couples TRBV29-1 to TRBJ2-1, with 12 bases aligning to TRBD2. Trimming removed 6 bases from V and 9 bases from J; junction bases left unmatched: 6. This CDR3 contains 13 residues. The germline V gene has CDR1 SQVTM and CDR2 ANQGSEA. The CDR3 region has the DNA TGCAGCGTATCGGGACTAGCGGGTGGTGAGCAGTTCTTC. Translated, it gives CSVSGLAGGEQFF.

Many counts were recorded for this clonotype. The chain has TRBV29-1 and TRBJ2-6; tentatively, D is TRBD2 (5 bases). V lost 4 bases and J 4 bases, leaving 8 bases between the germline ends. This CDR3 is built from 13 residues. Germline V gene data show CDR1 as SQVTM and CDR2 as ANQGSEA. For the CDR3, the DNA is TGCAGCGTTGTTCGGAGGGGGGCCAACGTCCTGACTTTC. Translating gives CSVVRRGANVLTF.